This T cell receptor (beta chain) was found in a study of cytomegalovirus exposure and HLA in healthy donors (dated by TCRdb to 2016 to 2017). Regarding the complete study: In an earlier analysis of 450 to 750 of the donors, approximately 300 Gb of sequence data and some 100 million unique TCR beta sequences from about 179 million T cells were reported. Typing coverage varied by locus: about 629-630 donors for A, B, C, DRB1 and DQB1; approximately 560 for DQA1; approximately 610 for DPA1; roughly 470 for DPB1. Besides the first cohort of around 700 subjects, a separate validation cohort made up of 120 different subjects was used. Both class I and class II loci were covered by HLA typing, at four-digit resolution. Every repertoire in the discovery cohort had been generated on one and the same sequencing platform. About 280 gigabases of sequencing data and roughly 81 million unique TCR sequences made up an early release that covered several hundred HLA-typed donors. The later analysis used no new phenotypic data to find candidate immune exposures, relying instead on TCR beta sequences and their occurrence across donors. Across approximately 420 genotyped donors of the cohort, an average of approximately 200,000 unique TCR beta nucleotide sequences per donor were sequenced, and roughly 18% of those sequences were non-productive. A later analysis re-examined previously published TCR beta repertoires from just over 650 donors and added high-resolution HLA genotyping to investigate patterns of TCR occurrence. The study combined high-throughput TCR immunosequencing, statistical association of individual TCRs with disease status, and machine learning to predict cytomegalovirus infection status. The study aimed to test whether signatures of past pathogen exposure could be identified by cataloging public T cell receptors. Donor age, sex, ethnicity and CMV serostatus were compiled alongside the repertoire data. An earlier analysis of 587 of the donors applied high-throughput TCR beta sequencing to assess whether each TCR beta V gene segment acted as functional or pseudogenic. About 5 DR-DQ haplotypes were handled as single units for association and clustering, since linkage in the cohort was strong. A later genetic analysis took genome-wide SNP genotypes for about three fifths of the 666 donors and used that subset as a discovery cohort. Among the approximately 430 genotyped donors, approximately 81% belonged to the genetic ancestry cluster associated with self-reported Caucasian donors. Using immunosequencing, the study profiled T cell repertoires from 500 to 800 subjects and related those repertoires to cytomegalovirus serostatus. What the authors observed across the whole study: Assigning TCR associations to individual alleles was difficult when HLA alleles, especially DR and DQ, strongly co-occurred. A later analysis reported that several top co-occurrence clusters appeared linked to parvovirus B19, influenza, CMV and Epstein-Barr virus. The only immune exposure information available for the cohort was CMV serostatus. Because counts were too low, seventeen rarely observed V segments, including chromosome 9 orphons, were left out of the earlier analysis of a few hundred of the donors. A later analysis found that TCR association rates varied across HLA loci, with DRB1 alleles showing the most associated TCRs and HLA-C alleles the fewest. Some IMGT-functional V segments, including TRBV6-2 and TRBV6-3, could not be distinguished by the 87-base-pair reads and were therefore excluded. The classifier was reported to diagnose cytomegalovirus status with high specificity and sensitivity in both the original and validation cohorts. The study gave a list of roughly 150 TCR beta chains associated with cytomegalovirus. In a later analysis, most CMV-associated TCR beta chains were found to appear HLA-restricted, with HLA associations seemingly driven largely by CMV exposure. In an earlier analysis of under 600 of the donors, most TCR beta V segments were observed in productive rearrangements about 87% or about 30% of the time, broadly matching IMGT annotations. The presence/absence analyses assumed that sequencing depth was roughly uniform across donors, and that assumption may not be true. According to a later genetic analysis, donors in an Asian-associated ancestry cluster had fewer N-insertions in productive TCRs than the roughly 670-donor mean. A later genetic analysis associated a missense DCLRE1C variant with V-gene and J-gene trimming of TCR beta chains, and an independent cohort replicated the association. In a later analysis, 15,000 to 20,000 TCR beta sequences were associated with specific HLA alleles at a false discovery rate of 0.05. In vitro tests confirmed that a few of the cytomegalovirus-associated TCR beta chains recognize cytomegalovirus antigens. A group of highly shared sequence variants was considered likely to be a technical artifact of the sequencing pipeline. In a later analysis, HLA-associated TCR beta chains showed more clonal expansion and lower generation probabilities than non-associated chains that were equally common. HLA typing was unavailable for some donors at each locus, so association tests used only the typed subset. Most TCR sequences were observed very rarely across donors, whereas some public TCRs were present in many individuals. Linkage disequilibrium might explain the correlated functional status among segregating V segments, but an unknown experimental factor could not be excluded. In this cohort, only TCR beta chains were sequenced, and detectable features were limited by the absence of alpha or paired-chain data. A further reported finding was that TCR beta sequences accurately predicted the HLA-A and HLA-B alleles for most subjects in the first cohort. It was suggested by the authors that the approach could potentially be generalized to other disease states and immunological phenotypes.

The germline V gene (reference sequence) specifies GTSNPN as CDR1 and SVGIG as CDR2. The CDR3 numbers 20 residues from cysteine through phenylalanine. CDR3 DNA only is kept here, 60 bases in frame from base 1. V trim: 0 bases; J trim: 0 bases; unmatched bases: 17. In total, approximately 610 healthy bone marrow donors made up the cohort. At the time of sampling, every cohort member was nominally healthy, though immune exposures that went unrecorded were likely present. The donor tested CMV seronegative, placing the donor among the 350 to 400 seronegative members of the cohort. A peripheral blood sample was provided by each donor, and peripheral blood mononuclear cells were used for TCR beta sequencing. Genomic DNA extraction from the blood cell samples was performed with the Qiagen DNeasy Blood Extraction Kit. Library prep was done by the immunoSEQ multiplex PCR assay. A mixture of 60 forward primers for TCR Vbeta segments and 13 reverse primers for TCR Jbeta segments was used in the multiplex PCR. The CDR3 region of rearranged TCR beta genes was amplified from genomic DNA with a multiplex PCR assay. On the Illumina HiSeq System, the amplified TCR beta libraries were sequenced as 87-base-pair reads. In the source study's methods: A later analysis tallied roughly 76 million unique TCR beta chains across the 666 repertoires, and about 12 million of those chains were shared by two or more donors. A nearest-neighbor algorithm error-corrected the raw reads and collapsed the reads into unique sequences, merging closely related sequences to remove PCR and sequencing errors. CDR3 sequences were aligned to IMGT reference sequences to assign V, D and J gene segments. For a sequence to be retained, at least a six-nucleotide match to both a V gene segment and a J gene segment was required. A rearrangement was called productive if the CDR3 had no stop codons and remained in frame with V and J, and every other rearrangement was called non-productive. Following IMGT convention, CDR3 was defined as the stretch from the second conserved V-encoded cysteine to the conserved J-encoded phenylalanine. The earlier analysis of about 620 of the donors excluded sequences that lacked an unambiguous match to a single V gene segment. In an earlier analysis of about 590 of the donors, a V segment was called functional when productive rearrangements were above 56.7%, and segregating when the standard deviation between donors exceeded 5%. A statistical classification framework was built to diagnose cytomegalovirus status from the catalog of TCR beta chain sequences. In a later analysis, TCR nucleotide sequences were compared against IMGT/GENE-DB human TR gene sequences so that V and J genes could be assigned. Using the TCRdist pipeline, a later analysis assigned CDR3 sequences along with most-parsimonious VDJ recombination scenarios. In a later analysis, each TCR beta chain was defined by its CDR3 amino acid sequence together with its V-gene family, and reads without a unique V-gene family were excluded. A later analysis removed several hundred highly shared, low-generation-probability nucleotide sequences to deal with suspected cross-contamination and a sequencing artifact. In a later analysis, a clonal expansion index was calculated for each public chain from normalized within-repertoire ranks of inferred template counts. A later analysis computed generation probabilities with a VDJ recombination model fitted to out-of-frame rearrangements, and checked the results against IGoR. A later analysis scored TCR-TCR, TCR-HLA and TCR-CMV co-occurrence with hypergeometric tests, applying a repertoire-size bias correction to TCR pairs. To estimate false discovery rates, a later analysis permuted the HLA or CMV assignments 20 times. In a later analysis, co-occurring TCRs were grouped using DBSCAN, and TCRdist sequence similarity was added for clustering within HLA-allele-positive subsets. For co-occurrence clustering, repertoires with fewer than 30,000 or more than 120,000 public chains were excluded, along with roughly 5 repertoires with anomalous nucleotide sharing. Drawn from immuneACCESS, this table holds only the in-frame rearrangements with V and J called that TCRdb kept. Clones are partly lost; checked studies trace under half to an unresolved V gene and leave the rest unexplained. The D gene and trimming were derived from the DNA, and the V and J assignments and clone size from that table. This sample has 100,000 or so clones in its table, and 15% of those were observed once. Clones ranked in the top ten supply around 0.86% of the sample.

This clone occurred a few times. What this receptor recognizes is not known. It has no much larger one-base neighbor in the sample; base qualities were not kept. The chain links TRBV30 with TRBJ1-3; 7 middle bases align to TRBD1. Input material: PBMCs. This clonotype originated in a female donor in good health and CMV-seronegative. The nucleotides are TGTGCCTGGAGTGTACCCCCGGGACAGTTTTCTTCCCCCTCTGGAAACACCATATATTTT. Translated, it gives CAWSVPPGQFSSPSGNTIYF.